Below are 14 T cell receptor beta chains sequenced from a single sample in a study of molecular identifiers for immune sequencing clone quantification. One entry per CDR3 protein results from TCRdb running MiXCR on the PCR reads. The data contain approximately 97,000 distinct CDR3 sequences, about 24% of them singletons. Material: naive CD8+ T cells from blood, with Jurkat cell RNA spiked in. Stated subset: FACS-sorted CD8+CD4-CCR7+CD45RA+ naive T cells. The origin of the receptors is a human donor in good health. Some libraries in this study had Jurkat cell RNA spiked in.

This clonotype was observed many times. V usage is TRBV20-1 and J usage is TRBJ2-7; D gene uncertain. V was pared by 1 base and J by 0 bases, with 16 bases between. CDR1 and CDR2 from the germline V gene are DFQATT and SNEGSKA (reference sequence). This CDR3 has 16 amino acids. The CDR3 loop reads CSARVLPTEYSYEQYF. CDR3 in DNA: TGCAGTGCTAGAGTGCTACCGACGGAGTACTCCTACGAGCAGTACTTC.

This clonotype turned up a few times. Possible read error: a much larger clone is one base away. The genes are TRBV28 and TRBJ2-7, with 7 positions matching TRBD1. Germline V gives CDR1 MDHEN, CDR2 SYDVKM. This CDR3 region has 17 residues. The CDR3 protein is CASSLISPAGGIYGQYF. The CDR3 coding sequence is TGTGCCAGCAGTTTAATCAGTCCGGCAGGGGGTATCTACGGGCAGTACTTC.

This clonotype has just a few counts. The chain joins TRBV19 to TRBJ2-1; D is undetermined. Germline CDR1 reads LNHDA; CDR2 reads SQIVND (reference sequence). V lost 1 base to trimming and J lost 7 bases, with 14 bases between them. This CDR3 comprises 15 residues. DNA of the CDR3: TGTGCCAGTAGTATAGTGGTAAACTCCCTAAATGAGCAGTTCTTC. It specifies CASSIVVNSLNEQFF.

The genes are TRBV9 and TRBJ2-2; 14 bases align to TRBD2. V lost 4 bases to trimming and J lost 4 bases; unmatched junction nucleotides: 3. Germline V lookup: CDR1 SGDLS, CDR2 YYNGEE. CDR3 size: 16 residues. CDR3 nucleotide sequence: TGTGCCAGCAGCCTGGGACTAGCGGGAGCCACCGGGGAGCTGTTTTTT. This encodes CASSLGLAGATGELFF.

A note on this clonotype: Mismatch with germline at one junction end may stem from a read error. V is TRBV11-2 and J is TRBJ2-2; no clear D gene. The CDR3 runs 13 residues. The germline gives CDR1 SGHAT, CDR2 FQNNGV. The chain's CDR3 is CASGLGHDGELFF. In DNA form, the CDR3 reads TGTGCCAGCGGCTTAGGGCATGACGGGGAGCTGTTTTTT.

The rearrangement uses TRBV6-2 or TRBV6-3 and TRBJ1-5; possible D gene TRBD1, 5 bases. V was trimmed by 2 bases and J by 4 bases, leaving 12 bases between them. This CDR3 region has 15 residues. Germline lookup yields CDR1 MNHEY and CDR2 SVGEGT. CDR3 region: CASSYSGTENQPQHF. CDR3 DNA sequence: TGTGCCAGCAGTTACAGTGGGACGGAGAATCAGCCCCAGCATTTT.

There are many counts of this clonotype. The rearrangement uses TRBV11-2 and TRBJ2-1, with no clear D. CDR3 length equals 17 residues. CDR1 is SGHAT, CDR2 FQNNGV, per germline. V was clipped by 2 bases and J by 2 bases, with 16 bases between them. For the CDR3, the DNA is TGTGCCAGCAGCTTAAAAAGGTGGCAGCGAACCTACAATGAGCAGTTCTTC. Translated, it gives CASSLKRWQRTYNEQFF.

This clonotype was detected many times. This chain links TRBV24-1 with TRBJ2-2, with D uncertain. V lost 11 bases and J lost 1, with 16 bases in between. CDR1 and CDR2 from the germline V gene are KGHDR and SFDVKD. CDR3 length equals 15 residues. The chain's CDR3 is CAKQGRLQNTGELFF. The CDR3 coding sequence is TGTGCCAAGCAAGGTCGGTTACAGAACACCGGGGAGCTGTTTTTT.

This clonotype has ten or more counts. The chain joins TRBV6-5 to TRBJ2-7; TRBD1 matches 7 bases. CDR1 is MNHEY, CDR2 SVGAGI, per germline. V was pared by 6 bases and J by 7 bases, with 15 bases of the junction left unmatched. This CDR3 comprises 15 residues. The CDR3 spells CASSRQGVLSGEQYF. Here the CDR3 DNA reads TGTGCCAGCAGCAGACAGGGAGTATTGTCGGGGGAGCAGTACTTC.

The chain is built from TRBV4-1 and TRBJ2-1, with 10 bases that match TRBD2. The CDR3 consists of 15 residues. Looked up from germline, CDR1 is MGHRA and CDR2 is YSYEKL. With 2 bases clipped from V and 7 bases from J, the junction kept 5 bases outside the gene matches. The CDR3 region has the DNA TGCGCCAGCAGCCAAACTAGCGGGGTTTTAAATGAGCAGTTCTTC. This gives the protein CASSQTSGVLNEQFF.

The table lists this clonotype with many counts. The chain links TRBV5-5 to TRBJ2-3; 13 bases are a match to TRBD2. This CDR3 region has 16 residues. From germline, CDR1 is SGHKS and CDR2 YYEKEE (reference sequence). The V segment lost 4 bases and the J segment 2 bases; nucleotides outside the gene matches: 4. For the CDR3, the DNA is TGTGCCAGCAGCCTTGGGACTAGCGGGGTCACAGATACGCAGTATTTT. Translated: CASSLGTSGVTDTQYF.

The V and J genes are TRBV4-1 and TRBJ1-2, with D uncertain. Trimming pared 0 bases from V and 7 bases from J, leaving 6 bases between. The CDR3 has 12 amino acids. The germline V gene has CDR1 MGHRA and CDR2 YSYEKL. CDR3 region: CASSQDNSGYTF. As DNA, the CDR3 is TGCGCCAGCAGCCAAGATAACAGTGGCTACACCTTC.

This clonotype was counted at least ten times. J is TRBJ1-4 and V is TRBV27; TRBD1 matches 9 bases. The V and J ends lost 5 bases and 3 bases, in that order; junction bases with no gene match: 10. The length of the CDR3 is 17 residues. Germline lookup yields CDR1 MNHEY and CDR2 SMNVEV (reference sequence). The CDR3 DNA reads as TGTGCCAGCAGTCCATATACAGGGGGCATAGCTAATGAAAAACTGTTTTTT. Translation gives CASSPYTGGIANEKLFF.

Ten or more counts support this clonotype. The chain carries TRBV28 and TRBJ2-7; D possibly corresponds to TRBD2 (5 bases). The CDR3 has 15 amino acids. Trimming took off 7 bases at V and 6 bases at J, with 22 bases between the two ends. Germline loops: CDR1 MDHEN, CDR2 SYDVKM. This chain's CDR3 is CASTLRLRTGSEQYF. CDR3 coding DNA: TGTGCCAGCACCCTACGACTCAGGACGGGGAGCGAGCAGTACTTC.